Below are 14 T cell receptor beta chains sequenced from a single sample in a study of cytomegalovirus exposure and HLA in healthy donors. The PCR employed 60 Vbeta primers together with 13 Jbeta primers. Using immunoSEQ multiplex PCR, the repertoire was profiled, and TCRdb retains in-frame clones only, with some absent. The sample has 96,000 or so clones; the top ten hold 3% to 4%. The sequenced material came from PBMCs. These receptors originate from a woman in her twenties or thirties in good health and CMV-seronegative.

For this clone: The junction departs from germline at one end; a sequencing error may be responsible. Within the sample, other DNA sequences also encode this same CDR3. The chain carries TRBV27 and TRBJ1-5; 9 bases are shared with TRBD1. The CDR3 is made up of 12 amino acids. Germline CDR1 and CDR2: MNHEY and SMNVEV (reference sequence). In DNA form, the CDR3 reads TGCGCCACCAAGGACAGGGGTCAGCCCCAGCATTTT. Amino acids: CATKDRGQPQHF.

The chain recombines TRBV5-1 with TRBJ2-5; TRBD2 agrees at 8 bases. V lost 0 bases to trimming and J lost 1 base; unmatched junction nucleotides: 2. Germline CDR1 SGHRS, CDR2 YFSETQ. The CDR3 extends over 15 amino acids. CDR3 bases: TGCGCCAGCAGCTTGGCCGGGAGGGTCCAAGAGACCCAGTACTTC. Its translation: CASSLAGRVQETQYF.

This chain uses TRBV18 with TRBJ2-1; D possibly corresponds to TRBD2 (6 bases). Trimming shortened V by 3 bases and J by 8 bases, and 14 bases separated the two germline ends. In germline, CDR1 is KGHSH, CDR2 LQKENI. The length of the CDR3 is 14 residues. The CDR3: CASSPKGGGDEQFF. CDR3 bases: TGTGCCAGCTCACCTAAGGGAGGAGGGGATGAGCAGTTCTTC.

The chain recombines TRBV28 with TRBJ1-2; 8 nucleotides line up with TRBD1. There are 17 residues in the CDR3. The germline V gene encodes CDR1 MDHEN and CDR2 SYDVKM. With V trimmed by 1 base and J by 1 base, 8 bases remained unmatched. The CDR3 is CASSLLGTGLGNYGYTF. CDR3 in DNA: TGTGCCAGCAGTTTATTAGGGACAGGACTGGGTAACTATGGCTACACCTTC.

CDR3 in amino acids: CASSRSGTANYGYTF. Here the CDR3 DNA reads TGTGCCAGCTCACGGTCCGGGACAGCTAACTATGGCTACACCTTC. The chain is built from TRBV18 and TRBJ1-2; 7 bases are shared with TRBD1. This CDR3 has 15 amino acids. CDR1 KGHSH and CDR2 LQKENI come from the germline V gene. V was pared by 4 bases and J by 0 bases, with 5 bases of the junction left unmatched.

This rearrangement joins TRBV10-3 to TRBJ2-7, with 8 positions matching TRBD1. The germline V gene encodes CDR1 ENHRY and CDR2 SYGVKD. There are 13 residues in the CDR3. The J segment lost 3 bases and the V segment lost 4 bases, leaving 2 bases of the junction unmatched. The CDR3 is CAISGTGNYEQYF. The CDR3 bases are TGTGCCATCAGTGGGACAGGGAACTACGAGCAGTACTTC.

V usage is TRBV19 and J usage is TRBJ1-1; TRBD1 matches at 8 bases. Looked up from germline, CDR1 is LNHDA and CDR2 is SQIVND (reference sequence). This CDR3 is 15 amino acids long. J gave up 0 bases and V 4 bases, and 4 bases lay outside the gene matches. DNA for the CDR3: TGTGCCAGTAGTACGTGGACAGGGATGAACACTGAAGCTTTCTTT. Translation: CASSTWTGMNTEAFF.

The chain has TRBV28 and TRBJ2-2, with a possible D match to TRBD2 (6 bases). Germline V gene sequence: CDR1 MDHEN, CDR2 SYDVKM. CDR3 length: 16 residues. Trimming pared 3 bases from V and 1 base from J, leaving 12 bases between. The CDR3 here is CASSLPGRGNTGELFF. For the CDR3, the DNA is TGTGCCAGCAGTTTGCCCGGGAGAGGGAACACCGGGGAGCTGTTTTTT.

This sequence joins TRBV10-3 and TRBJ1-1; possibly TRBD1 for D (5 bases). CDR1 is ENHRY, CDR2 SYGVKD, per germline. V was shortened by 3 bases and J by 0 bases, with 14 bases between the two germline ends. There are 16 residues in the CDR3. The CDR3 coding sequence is TGTGCCATCAGTGATACAGGTAGGGGAATGAACACTGAAGCTTTCTTT. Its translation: CAISDTGRGMNTEAFF.

The CDR3 spells CASSPRSGTSIFNEQFF. The CDR3 region has the DNA TGTGCCAGCAGTCCCAGGTCCGGGACTAGTATATTCAATGAGCAGTTCTTC. The chain has TRBV27 and TRBJ2-1; TRBD2 aligns across 8 bases. Trimming at V came to 5 bases and at J to 6 bases, leaving 15 bases not matched to a gene. Germline loops: CDR1 MNHEY, CDR2 SMNVEV (reference sequence). CDR3 size: 17 residues.

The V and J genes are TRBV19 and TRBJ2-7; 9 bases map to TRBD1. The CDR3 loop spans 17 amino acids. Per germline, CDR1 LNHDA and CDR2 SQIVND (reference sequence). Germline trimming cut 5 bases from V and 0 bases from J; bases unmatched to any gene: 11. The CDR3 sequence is CASSETSGTGISYEQYF. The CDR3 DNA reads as TGTGCCAGTAGTGAAACATCCGGGACAGGGATCTCCTACGAGCAGTACTTC.

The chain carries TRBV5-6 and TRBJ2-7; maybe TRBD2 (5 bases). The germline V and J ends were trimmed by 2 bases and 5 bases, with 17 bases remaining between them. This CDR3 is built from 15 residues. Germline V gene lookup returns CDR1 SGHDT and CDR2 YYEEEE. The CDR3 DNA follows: TGTGCCAGCAGCTTCAAAGGTACTAGGTGGCACGAGCAGTACTTC. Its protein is CASSFKGTRWHEQYF.

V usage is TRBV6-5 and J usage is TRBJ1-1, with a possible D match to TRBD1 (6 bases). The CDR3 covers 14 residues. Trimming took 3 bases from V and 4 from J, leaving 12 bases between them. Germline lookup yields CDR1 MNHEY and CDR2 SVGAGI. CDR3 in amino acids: CASSYTEGVTEAFF. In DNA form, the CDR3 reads TGTGCCAGCAGTTATACAGAGGGGGTCACTGAAGCTTTCTTT.

CDR3 region: CASSVGLAGGNTGELFF. CDR3 in DNA: TGTGCCAGCAGCGTCGGACTAGCGGGGGGTAACACCGGGGAGCTGTTTTTT. The gene calls are TRBV28 and TRBJ2-2; 14 bases fit TRBD2. J was trimmed by 2 bases and V by 6 bases; bases with no gene match: 5. Germline V CDR1 and CDR2: MDHEN, SYDVKM. The CDR3 is 17 amino acids.